The next 31 T cell receptor beta chains were all read from a single sample in a study of T-cell reconstitution after alpha-beta-depleted transplantation in children. During its preparation, the TCRbeta library received unique molecular identifiers. MiXCR, applied by TCRdb to the PCR reads, yields one record per CDR3 protein. This sample has just over 950,000 distinct CDR3 sequences, with around 30% found just once. The sequencing used PBMCs, mostly from graft donor cells, collected 360 days after TCRalphabeta/CD19-depleted stem cell transplant. The receptors were sampled from a boy under two years old who had a stem cell transplant for SCID, so the T cells may come from the graft donor.

The chain carries TRBV7-8 and TRBJ2-5; TRBD1 aligns across 7 bases. Germline assignment: CDR1 SGHVS and CDR2 FQNEAQ. The V and J ends lost 3 bases and 5 bases, in that order; junction bases with no gene match: 6. This CDR3 is built from 14 residues. The CDR3 here is CASSFKTGQETQYF. CDR3 bases: TGTGCCAGCAGCTTTAAGACAGGGCAGGAGACCCAGTACTTC.

The V gene is TRBV5-1, the J gene TRBJ1-1; 10 nucleotides align to TRBD1. CDR3 length: 14 residues. CDR1 is SGHRS and CDR2 is YFSETQ in the germline V gene. V lost 4 bases to trimming and J lost 10 bases; unmatched junction nucleotides: 10. The CDR3 DNA reads TGCGCCAGCAGCCCCGGGACAGGGGTAATTCGAGCTTTCTTT. Amino acids: CASSPGTGVIRAFF.

The chain links TRBV25-1 to TRBJ1-5; no reliable D call. Germline CDR1 and CDR2: MGHDK and SYGVNS. The V end lost 1 base, the J end lost 5 bases, and 9 bases lay between the germline ends. This CDR3 spans 14 amino acids. The CDR3 DNA follows: TGTGCCAGCAGTGAATGGGGTACGGATCAGCCCCAGCATTTT. Translating gives CASSEWGTDQPQHF.

The chain joins TRBV5-5 to TRBJ2-6; D gene unclear. Germline-derived CDR1 and CDR2 are SGHKS and YYEKEE (reference sequence). The CDR3 sequence is 16 residues long. The V and J ends lost 1 base and 2 bases respectively, with 10 bases between them. This CDR3 is CASSLRVQTGANVLTF. The CDR3, as DNA: TGTGCCAGCAGCTTGCGGGTCCAGACTGGGGCCAACGTCCTGACTTTC.

A few counts support this clonotype. J is TRBJ2-5 and V is TRBV4-1; 12 positions agree with TRBD2. The CDR3 contains 15 residues. Germline V gene data show CDR1 as MGHRA and CDR2 as YSYEKL. V lost 2 bases and J lost 7; bases outside the gene matches: 5. CDR3 amino acids: CASSQRLAGVVTQYF. CDR3 sequence (DNA): TGCGCCAGCAGCCAAAGACTAGCGGGGGTGGTGACCCAGTACTTC.

This clonotype was counted a few times. The rearrangement uses TRBV3-1 and TRBJ2-7; D ambiguous. From germline, CDR1 is LGHDT and CDR2 YNNKEL (reference sequence). This CDR3 contains 14 residues. V shed 1 base and J shed 4 bases, with 11 bases lying between them. The CDR3 region has the DNA TGTGCCAGCAGCCAAGGGGCCAGTCCTTACGAGCAGTACTTC. Translated, it gives CASSQGASPYEQYF.

This clonotype was observed a handful of times. The chain uses TRBV4-1 and TRBJ2-4; 9 bases match TRBD2. Germline loops: CDR1 MGHRA, CDR2 YSYEKL. With 1 base clipped from V and 8 bases from J, the junction kept 9 bases outside the gene matches. The CDR3 has 16 amino acids. The CDR3 nucleotides are TGCGCCAGCAGCCAAGCTCGGCGGGGGGGCGCGGACATTCAGTACTTC. It is translated as CASSQARRGGADIQYF.

This clonotype was observed a few times. V and J are TRBV7-2 and TRBJ2-3; D is unclear. The CDR3 totals 14 residues. Germline assignment: CDR1 SGHTA and CDR2 FQGNSA. V shed 6 bases and J shed 0 bases, with 10 bases lying between them. The CDR3 reads CASRDGSSTDTQYF. CDR3 coding DNA: TGTGCCAGCAGGGATGGGTCTAGCACAGATACGCAGTATTTT.

This clonotype was found a few times. V gene TRBV12-3 or TRBV12-4 combines with J gene TRBJ2-7; possible D gene TRBD1, 5 bases. Trimming left V 6 bases short and J 4 bases short, with 19 bases between. The CDR3 sequence is 15 residues long. The CDR3: CASSRGPRQSYEQYF. The CDR3 nucleotides read TGTGCCAGCAGCCGTGGACCGAGACAGTCTTACGAGCAGTACTTC.

The chain recombines TRBV7-9 with TRBJ2-3; 9 nucleotides align to TRBD2. This CDR3 is built from 15 residues. The J segment lost 3 bases and the V segment lost 3 bases, leaving 4 bases of the junction unmatched. Germline assignment: CDR1 SEHNR and CDR2 FQNEAQ (reference sequence). The CDR3 region has the DNA TGTGCCAGCAGCTTGTGGAGCGGGGGGACAGATACGCAGTATTTT. This sequence encodes CASSLWSGGTDTQYF.

The V gene is TRBV27, the J gene TRBJ2-3, with D possibly being TRBD1 (5 bases). The CDR3 is 16 amino acids. Trimming removed 0 bases at V and 5 bases at J, with 15 bases between. Germline V gene lookup returns CDR1 MNHEY and CDR2 SMNVEV (reference sequence). In DNA, the CDR3 is TGTGCCAGCAGTTTATCCAGGTTGCAGGGTAGAGATACGCAGTATTTT. It is translated as CASSLSRLQGRDTQYF.

This sequence joins TRBV4-1 and TRBJ2-2; 13 bases agree with TRBD2. Germline V gene data show CDR1 as MGHRA and CDR2 as YSYEKL. Losses at the gene ends were 0 bases for V and 4 bases for J; bases not matched to a gene: 5. The length of the CDR3 is 18 residues. CDR3 residues: CASSQDYTSGGVTGELFF. Here the CDR3 DNA reads TGCGCCAGCAGCCAAGATTACACTAGCGGGGGGGTCACCGGGGAGCTGTTTTTT.

V is TRBV5-1 and J is TRBJ1-4, with D possibly TRBD1 on 5 matching bases. Germline CDR1 reads SGHRS; CDR2 reads YFSETQ. The CDR3 consists of 14 residues. The V end was cut by 2 bases, the J end by 3 bases, with 8 bases between. The chain's CDR3 is CASSFGTPNEKLFF. CDR3 DNA: TGCGCCAGCAGCTTCGGGACCCCTAATGAAAAACTGTTTTTT.

The rearrangement links TRBV20-1 to TRBJ2-1, with TRBD2 identical over 10 bases. The CDR3 runs 16 residues. The V gene end was trimmed by 3 bases and the J gene end by 4 bases; junction bases not matched to a gene: 9. The V gene's germline CDR1 is DFQATT and CDR2 SNEGSKA (reference sequence). The CDR3 DNA reads TGCAGTGCTAGGGCCTATAGGACTAGCGGATACAATGAGCAGTTCTTC. Protein product: CSARAYRTSGYNEQFF.

The chain joins TRBV4-1 to TRBJ2-2; D gene ambiguous. Germline V gene data show CDR1 as MGHRA and CDR2 as YSYEKL. The CDR3 sequence is 14 residues long. V lost 6 bases and J lost 1, with 9 bases in between. The CDR3 DNA follows: TGCGCCAGCAGATCTTACGAGAACACCGGGGAGCTGTTTTTT. Encoded protein: CASRSYENTGELFF.

Points on this clonotype: The CDR3 carries no conserved terminal phenylalanine or tryptophan, so it likely arises from a read error. The chain links TRBV5-1 to TRBJ2-5; the match to TRBD1 covers 8 bases. J lost 5 bases, V lost 0 bases, and 9 bases had no gene match. There are 16 residues in the CDR3. Germline CDR1 SGHRS, CDR2 YFSETQ. The CDR3 is CASSLVQGAPTETQYI. CDR3 sequence (DNA): TGCGCCAGCAGCTTGGTGCAGGGGGCGCCAACGGAGACCCAGTACATC.

There are a few counts of this clonotype. The V call is TRBV10-3, the J call TRBJ2-6; a weak D match, TRBD2 (5 bases). The CDR3 totals 16 residues. Germline V lookup: CDR1 ENHRY, CDR2 SYGVKD. V lost 10 bases to trimming and J lost 4 bases, with 20 bases between them. CDR3 DNA: TGTGCCACTCACTCCTCTCCGGGGTACGGGGCCAACGTCCTGACTTTC. Amino acid sequence: CATHSSPGYGANVLTF.

The V call is TRBV6-1, the J call TRBJ2-2; D not resolved. Between the trimmed V and J ends, which lost 7 bases and 4 bases, there was a span of 13 bases. The CDR3 consists of 14 residues. The V gene's germline CDR1 is MNHNS and CDR2 SASEGT. The CDR3 DNA is TGTGCCAGCACCCTGAGCGATGGCACCGGGGAGCTGTTTTTT. This sequence encodes CASTLSDGTGELFF.

In its sample, this clonotype was seen many times. This sequence joins TRBV11-3 and TRBJ1-1; the match to TRBD1 covers 7 bases. This CDR3 region has 15 residues. CDR1 and CDR2 (germline): SGHNT, YENEEA. The junction had 2 bases not matched to a gene; V was cut back by 1 base and J by 0 bases. In DNA form, the CDR3 reads TGTGCCAGCAGCTTAGGACAGGGCATGAACACTGAAGCTTTCTTT. This codes for CASSLGQGMNTEAFF.

V and J are TRBV21-1 and TRBJ2-7; whether TRBD1, the table's D call, matches the DNA was not checked. TRBV21-1 is given as a pseudogene. CDR3 size: 15 residues. The CDR3 DNA reads TGTGCCAGCAGCAAAGTGGCAGGGGGTGTATACGAGCAGTACTTC. Residues: CASSKVAGGVYEQYF.

This clonotype appeared a few times. CDR3 sequence (DNA): TGCAGTGCTAGAGGGTGGGATACGCAGTATTTT. Translating gives CSARGWDTQYF. The chain has TRBV20-1 and TRBJ2-3, with unresolved D. In germline, CDR1 is DFQATT, CDR2 SNEGSKA (reference sequence). V dropped 1 base and J dropped 6 bases, with 5 bases sitting between them. The CDR3 is made up of 11 amino acids.

V is TRBV28 and J is TRBJ1-5, with TRBD1 matching over 8 bases. The trim removed 5 bases at V and 2 bases at J, leaving 8 bases unmatched. Germline V CDR1 and CDR2: MDHEN, SYDVKM. CDR3 length: 16 residues. The CDR3 region is CASSTGQGLRNQPQHF. The DNA of the CDR3 is TGTGCCAGCAGTACCGGACAGGGTTTGCGCAATCAGCCCCAGCATTTT. The whole variable domain, remainder taken from reference TRBV28 and TRBJ1-5, is DVKVTQSSRYLVKRTGEKVFLECVQDMDHENMFWYRQDPGLGLRLIYFSYDVKMKEKGDIPEGYSVSREKKERFSLILESASTNQTSMYLCASSTGQGLRNQPQHFGDGTRLSIL.

The chain is built from TRBV5-4 and TRBJ2-7, with D possibly being TRBD2 (7 bases). Germline V gives CDR1 SGHNT, CDR2 YYREEE (reference sequence). This CDR3 has 14 amino acids. The V end lost 2 bases, the J end lost 4 bases, and 13 bases lay between the germline ends. The CDR3: CASSFMGGRYEQYF. DNA for the CDR3: TGTGCCAGCAGCTTTATGGGGGGGCGTTACGAGCAGTACTTC.

This clonotype was counted once. This chain uses TRBV20-1 with TRBJ1-1; 10 nucleotides match TRBD1. Trimming at V came to 1 base and at J to 4 bases, leaving 6 bases not matched to a gene. The CDR3 runs to 15 residues. CDR1 and CDR2 from the germline V gene are DFQATT and SNEGSKA (reference sequence). CDR3 sequence reads: CSARGRQGAVTEAFF. The DNA for the CDR3 is TGCAGTGCTAGAGGTCGACAGGGGGCTGTCACTGAAGCTTTCTTT.

This clonotype was seen only a few times. The chain employs TRBV9 and TRBJ1-1; 8 bases align to TRBD1. The CDR3 totals 13 residues. The V segment lost 2 bases and the J segment 9 bases; nucleotides outside the gene matches: 6. Germline V gene sequence: CDR1 SGDLS, CDR2 YYNGEE. CDR3 sequence: CASSVGQGQKAFF. For the CDR3, the DNA is TGTGCCAGCAGCGTTGGACAGGGCCAGAAAGCTTTCTTT.

In this sample, this clonotype turned up a few times. The V call is TRBV5-1, the J call TRBJ2-3; either TRBD1 or TRBD2 may supply D (5 bases each). The CDR3 length is 14 residues. V was shortened by 3 bases and J by 4 bases, with 12 bases between the two germline ends. Germline CDR1 reads SGHRS; CDR2 reads YFSETQ. CDR3 in DNA: TGCGCCAGCAGCTACGGGGCCTTGGCAGATACGCAGTATTTT. This codes for CASSYGALADTQYF.

This clonotype showed up just a few times. The chain joins TRBV3-1 to TRBJ1-1; perhaps TRBD1 as D (6 bases). The V gene lost 5 bases and the J gene lost 0 bases, with 13 bases spanning the gap. Germline V gene lookup returns CDR1 LGHDT and CDR2 YNNKEL (reference sequence). The CDR3 sequence is 15 residues long. The CDR3 DNA is TGTGCCAGCAGCGCTCTGGACAGACTGAACACTGAAGCTTTCTTT. Its protein is CASSALDRLNTEAFF.

This chain connects TRBV28 to TRBJ2-1; D is perhaps TRBD2 (6 bases). Trimming took 5 bases from V and 3 from J, leaving 11 bases between them. The CDR3 spans 14 residues. CDR1 MDHEN and CDR2 SYDVKM come from the germline V gene. For the CDR3, the DNA is TGTGCCAGCAGTATCGGGACTCTCTACAATGAGCAGTTCTTC. This translates into CASSIGTLYNEQFF.

This clonotype turned up a few times. The chain carries TRBV5-1 and TRBJ2-1; TRBD2 agrees at 13 bases. The CDR3 is 17 amino acids. V was clipped by 3 bases and J by 9 bases; unmatched bases: 12. CDR1 is SGHRS and CDR2 is YFSETQ in the germline V gene. This CDR3 is CASSSILAGGKGVEQFF. DNA of the CDR3: TGCGCCAGCAGCTCAATACTAGCGGGGGGGAAGGGGGTTGAGCAGTTCTTC.

This clonotype was found many times. This sequence joins TRBV5-1 and TRBJ1-5, with D perhaps TRBD1 (6 bases). The CDR3 sequence is 15 residues long. V lost 0 bases and J 9 bases, leaving 16 bases between the germline ends. In germline, CDR1 is SGHRS, CDR2 YFSETQ. This CDR3 is CASSLAGAPFSPQHF. The DNA of the CDR3 is TGCGCCAGCAGCTTGGCAGGGGCCCCTTTTTCGCCCCAGCATTTT. Variable domain in full (rest from reference TRBV5-1 and TRBJ1-5): KAGVTQTPRYLIKTRGQQVTLSCSPISGHRSVSWYQQTPGQGLQFLFEYFSETQRNKGNFPGRFSGRQFSNSRSEMNVSTLELGDSALYLCASSLAGAPFSPQHFGDGTRLSIL.

The chain employs TRBV5-1 and TRBJ2-1; D not resolved. Trimming left V 0 bases short and J 5 bases short, with 6 bases between. This CDR3 comprises 13 residues. Germline CDR1 reads SGHRS; CDR2 reads YFSETQ. CDR3 sequence: CASSLDRHNEQFF. The CDR3 bases are TGCGCCAGCAGCTTGGACAGACACAATGAGCAGTTCTTC.